The following is a T cell receptor beta chain sequence with its context. Its matching antigen is unknown. These data originate in a study of T cell repertoires in cytomegalovirus infection. Study-wide background: Recently identified HLA-C-restricted and well-studied HLA-B-restricted CMV epitopes were used.

Study conclusions and caveats: CMV carriers having the relevant HLA were flagged by cumulative public TCR beta family frequency.

A single record per CDR3 protein comes from TCRdb applying MiXCR to the reads. The table records 95,000 to 120,000 distinct CDR3 sequences, 30% of them present only once. CDR1 and CDR2 (germline): SGHNT, YYREEE (reference sequence). Trimming took 0 bases from V and 0 from J, leaving 19 bases between them. This CDR3 is built from 19 residues. This chain joins TRBV5-4 and TRBJ2-1; D remains unclear. The sequenced sample was CD8+ T cells from cultured PBMCs, obtained from culture after CMV antigen stimulation. This clonotype was sampled from a human donor in good health (CMV status not recorded). Some clones in this sample may be carry-over from other donors' samples. Written as DNA, the CDR3 is TGTGCCAGCAGCTTGGCCAGTTTTGCGGCGGCGAGCTCCTACAATGAGCAGTTCTTC. Residues: CASSLASFAAASSYNEQFF.